The sequence of this T cell receptor (beta chain) was determined in a study of blood T cell repertoires in COVID-19. Repertoires were generated with immunoSEQ multiplex PCR, while TCRdb's copy carries only in-frame clones and drops some. The data contain 250,000 or so clones, around nine tenths of them singletons. Participants were placed into cohorts based on the clinical history they reported. The length of the CDR3 is 14 residues. With 1 base removed from V and 4 bases from J, the gap between germline ends came to 8 bases. Per germline, CDR1 SGHAT and CDR2 FQNNGV. Sequencing input: PBMCs or T cells enriched from blood (not recorded which). This TCR was sampled from a middle-aged woman who had been exposed to COVID-19. The chain employs TRBV11-2 and TRBJ1-3; the D is unclear. CDR3 region: CASSLAVSGNTIYF. CDR3 nucleotides: TGTGCCAGCAGCTTAGCGGTATCCGGAAACACCATATATTTT.